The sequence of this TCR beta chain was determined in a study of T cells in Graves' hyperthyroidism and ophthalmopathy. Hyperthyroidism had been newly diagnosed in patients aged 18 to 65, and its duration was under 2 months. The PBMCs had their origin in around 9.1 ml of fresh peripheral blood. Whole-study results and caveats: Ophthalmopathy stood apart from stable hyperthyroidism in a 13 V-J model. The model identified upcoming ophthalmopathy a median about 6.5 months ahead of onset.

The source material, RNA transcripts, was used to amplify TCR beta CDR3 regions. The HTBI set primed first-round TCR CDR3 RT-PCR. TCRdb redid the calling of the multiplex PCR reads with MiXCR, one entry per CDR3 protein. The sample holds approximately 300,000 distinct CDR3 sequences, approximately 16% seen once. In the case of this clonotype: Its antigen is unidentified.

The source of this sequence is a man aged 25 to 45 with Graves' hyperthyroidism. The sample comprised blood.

DNA of the CDR3: TGCAGTGCTAGAGATCTCCTCACTAGCGGGAGGTCCTACAATGAGCAGTTCTTC. It codes for CSARDLLTSGRSYNEQFF. The chain couples TRBV20-1 to TRBJ2-1; 12 bases align to TRBD2. This CDR3 is 18 amino acids long. The V gene's germline CDR1 is DFQATT and CDR2 SNEGSKA (reference sequence). Trimming took 0 bases from V and 1 from J; bases not matched to a gene: 7.